The 20 T cell receptor beta chains below come from one sample, sequenced in a study of blood T cell repertoires in COVID-19. Some clones are missing from TCRdb's copy, which holds only in-frame ones; the method was immunoSEQ multiplex PCR. The table has about 120,000 clones, 79% seen once. Sequenced: peripheral blood. The receptors were gathered from a woman aged 80 or over with acute or convalescent COVID-19.

V is TRBV10-1 and J is TRBJ2-1; TRBD2 matches 7 bases. The CDR3 covers 15 residues. Germline values: CDR1 WNHNN, CDR2 SYGVQD (reference sequence). V shed 2 bases and J 0 bases; nucleotides not matched to a gene: 1. The CDR3 DNA reads TGCGCCAGCAGTGAGGGGGGGGGCTCCTACAATGAGCAGTTCTTC. Amino acids: CASSEGGGSYNEQFF.

The chain uses TRBV28 and TRBJ2-6, with TRBD1 as a possible D gene (6 bases). The CDR3 sequence is 15 residues long. The V gene's germline CDR1 is MDHEN and CDR2 SYDVKM. Trimming took off 8 bases at V and 3 bases at J, with 14 bases between the two ends. The CDR3 DNA reads as TGTGCCAGCGGGGGCCCCGGGGATGGGGCCAACGTCCTGACTTTC. Translated, it gives CASGGPGDGANVLTF.

The chain is built from TRBV2 and TRBJ2-5, with D perhaps TRBD2 (6 bases). Germline-derived CDR1 and CDR2 are SNHLY and FYNNEI. The V end lost 8 bases, the J end lost 2 bases, and 15 bases lay between the germline ends. This CDR3 comprises 14 residues. The CDR3 loop reads CASFRSLAQETQYF. The CDR3 coding sequence is TGTGCCAGCTTCAGGTCCCTAGCGCAAGAGACCCAGTACTTC.

V gene TRBV7-9 combines with J gene TRBJ2-5; 13 bases are a match to TRBD2. Trimming removed 5 bases from V and 5 bases from J; junction bases left unmatched: 5. The germline CDR1 and CDR2 sequences are SEHNR and FQNEAQ (reference sequence). The CDR3 contains 15 residues. The CDR3 bases are TGTGCCAGCAGCCCAACTAGCGGGAGGGCCGAGACCCAGTACTTC. This encodes CASSPTSGRAETQYF. Full variable domain (missing parts from reference TRBV7-9 and TRBJ2-5): DTGVSQNPRHKITKRGQNVTFRCDPISEHNRLYWYRQTLGQGPEFLTYFQNEAQLEKSRLLSDRFSAERPKGSFSTLEIQRTEQGDSAMYLCASSPTSGRAETQYFGPGTRLLVL.

The J gene is TRBJ1-2, the V gene TRBV29-1; a weak D match, TRBD1 (5 bases). Trimming cost V 2 bases and J 7 bases, with 14 bases left between them. This CDR3 has 13 residues. The germline CDR1 and CDR2 sequences are SQVTM and ANQGSEA. This CDR3 reads CSVERGREVGYTF. For the CDR3, the DNA is TGCAGCGTTGAAAGGGGCAGGGAGGTTGGCTACACCTTC. Full variable domain (missing parts from reference TRBV29-1 and TRBJ1-2): SAVISQKPSRDICQRGTSLTIQCQVDSQVTMMFWYRQQPGQSLTLIATANQGSEATYESGFVIDKFPISRPNLTFSTLTVSNMSPEDSSIYLCSVERGREVGYTFGSGTRLTVV.

The gene calls are TRBV28 and TRBJ2-1; a weak D match, TRBD2 (6 bases). Germline loops: CDR1 MDHEN, CDR2 SYDVKM. Trimming stripped 6 bases from V and 4 bases from J, with 13 bases between. The CDR3 extends over 14 amino acids. The CDR3 reads CASSYGGAYNEQFF. CDR3 DNA: TGTGCCAGCAGCTACGGCGGGGCGTACAATGAGCAGTTCTTC.

The rearrangement uses TRBV28 and TRBJ1-6; D remains ambiguous. Germline V lookup: CDR1 MDHEN, CDR2 SYDVKM. V lost 6 bases, J lost 7 bases, and 16 bases lay in between. The CDR3 runs to 15 residues. CDR3 protein: CASRAAGRENSPLHF. The CDR3 DNA is TGTGCCAGCAGAGCGGCCGGACGGGAGAATTCACCCCTCCACTTT.

This chain uses TRBV4-1 with TRBJ1-2; TRBD1 matches 9 bases. Germline CDR1 and CDR2: MGHRA and YSYEKL. J was trimmed by 8 bases and V by 4 bases; bases with no gene match: 8. The CDR3 totals 14 residues. The CDR3 loop reads CASSREPGQGGYTF. DNA of the CDR3: TGCGCCAGCAGCCGCGAACCGGGACAGGGAGGCTACACCTTC.

The CDR3 DNA is TGTGCCAGCAGCCCCTTTCCGGGAGAGGAGACCCAGTACTTC. It translates to CASSPFPGEETQYF. The chain links TRBV9 to TRBJ2-5, with a possible D match to TRBD2 (6 bases). Germline V gene lookup returns CDR1 SGDLS and CDR2 YYNGEE. CDR3 length: 14 amino acids. V was shortened by 4 bases and J by 5 bases, with 15 bases between the two germline ends.

The V call is TRBV29-1, the J call TRBJ1-2; 10 bases are shared with TRBD1. Germline CDR1 SQVTM, CDR2 ANQGSEA. Trimming took 3 bases from V and 4 from J; bases not matched to a gene: 5. The CDR3 length is 14 residues. The CDR3 loop reads CSVDGQGGGYGYTF. Written as DNA, the CDR3 is TGCAGCGTTGACGGACAGGGGGGAGGCTATGGCTACACCTTC.

This clone occurred a few times. V usage is TRBV6-5 and J usage is TRBJ1-2; no definite D call. V lost 7 bases to trimming and J lost 4 bases, with 13 bases between them. CDR3 length equals 13 residues. The V gene's germline CDR1 is MNHEY and CDR2 SVGAGI. The CDR3 loop is CASTPAVGYGYTF. The CDR3 DNA is TGTGCCAGCACCCCGGCGGTAGGCTATGGCTACACCTTC.

The gene calls are TRBV5-4 and TRBJ2-3; 11 nucleotides agree with TRBD2. The germline gives CDR1 SGHNT, CDR2 YYREEE (reference sequence). Trimming took 1 base from V and 4 from J; bases not matched to a gene: 5. The CDR3 has 16 amino acids. The CDR3 region has the DNA TGTGCCAGCAGCTTGAAGGTAGCGGGAGGGCCAGATACGCAGTATTTT. Its protein product is CASSLKVAGGPDTQYF.

The chain recombines TRBV11-2 with TRBJ2-1; a possible D gene is TRBD2 (5 bases). Germline assignment: CDR1 SGHAT and CDR2 FQNNGV. This CDR3 comprises 13 residues. V was trimmed by 5 bases and J by 4 bases, leaving 9 bases between them. The CDR3 region has the DNA TGTGCCAGCAGCCCGGGATCTTACAATGAGCAGTTCTTC. It yields the protein CASSPGSYNEQFF.

V is TRBV21-1 and J is TRBJ2-2; the D segment call TRBD2 is taken from the table without a DNA check. TRBV21-1 is an annotated pseudogene. This CDR3 comprises 19 residues. The CDR3 DNA sequence: TGTGCCAGCAGCAAAGTGACTAGCGGGGGGAACGCGAACACCGGGGAGCTGTTTTTT. This encodes CASSKVTSGGNANTGELFF.

This chain connects TRBV3-1 (or the pseudogene TRBV3-2) to TRBJ1-4; 8 nucleotides agree with TRBD1. Germline-derived CDR1 and CDR2 are LGHDT and YNNKEL (reference sequence). V lost 4 bases and J lost 3; bases outside the gene matches: 4. The CDR3 totals 15 residues. CDR3 region: CASSRRQGPNEKLFF. DNA for the CDR3: TGTGCCAGCAGCCGCAGACAGGGGCCTAATGAAAAACTGTTTTTT.

This chain joins TRBV20-1 and TRBJ1-1; D is unresolved. The V end was cut by 3 bases, the J end by 3 bases, with 11 bases between. CDR1 DFQATT and CDR2 SNEGSKA come from the germline V gene (reference sequence). The CDR3 has 13 amino acids. The CDR3 reads CSASKQRDTEAFF. The CDR3 DNA is TGCAGTGCTAGTAAACAGCGGGACACTGAAGCTTTCTTT.

CDR3 amino acids: CASSLAEGRGSPLHF. The CDR3 nucleotides are TGTGCCAGCAGCTTGGCCGAGGGGAGGGGTTCACCCCTCCACTTT. The V and J genes are TRBV5-5 and TRBJ1-6; D possibly corresponds to TRBD1 (5 bases). The CDR3 loop spans 15 amino acids. Germline CDR1 reads SGHKS; CDR2 reads YYEKEE (reference sequence). V dropped 0 bases and J dropped 9 bases, with 13 bases sitting between them.

The chain uses TRBV4-3 and TRBJ2-7, with a weak D call TRBD1 (6 bases). The CDR3 consists of 20 residues. Germline loops: CDR1 LGHNA, CDR2 YSLEER. Trimming removed 0 bases from V and 1 base from J, with 25 bases in between. CDR3 nucleotide sequence: TGCGCCAGCAGCCAAGATCCCCCCGGCCAGGGGTGGTTTGGATCCTACGAGCAGTACTTC. Amino acid sequence: CASSQDPPGQGWFGSYEQYF.

The chain recombines TRBV13 with TRBJ2-7; the match to TRBD1 covers 12 bases. J gave up 4 bases and V 5 bases, and 3 bases lay outside the gene matches. Germline lookup yields CDR1 PRHDT and CDR2 FYEKMQ (reference sequence). This CDR3 contains 14 residues. CDR3 DNA: TGTGCCAGCAGCCGGGGACAGGGGGCTTACGAGCAGTACTTC. Encoded protein: CASSRGQGAYEQYF.

This clone was counted a few times. The chain carries TRBV27 and TRBJ1-6, with a tentative D call TRBD1 (6 bases). The CDR3 consists of 13 residues. CDR1 is MNHEY, CDR2 SMNVEV, per germline (reference sequence). V lost 8 bases to trimming and J lost 10 bases, with 15 bases between them. Here the CDR3 reads CASPGHPPSPLHF. The CDR3 nucleotides are TGTGCCAGCCCGGGACACCCGCCATCACCCCTCCACTTT.